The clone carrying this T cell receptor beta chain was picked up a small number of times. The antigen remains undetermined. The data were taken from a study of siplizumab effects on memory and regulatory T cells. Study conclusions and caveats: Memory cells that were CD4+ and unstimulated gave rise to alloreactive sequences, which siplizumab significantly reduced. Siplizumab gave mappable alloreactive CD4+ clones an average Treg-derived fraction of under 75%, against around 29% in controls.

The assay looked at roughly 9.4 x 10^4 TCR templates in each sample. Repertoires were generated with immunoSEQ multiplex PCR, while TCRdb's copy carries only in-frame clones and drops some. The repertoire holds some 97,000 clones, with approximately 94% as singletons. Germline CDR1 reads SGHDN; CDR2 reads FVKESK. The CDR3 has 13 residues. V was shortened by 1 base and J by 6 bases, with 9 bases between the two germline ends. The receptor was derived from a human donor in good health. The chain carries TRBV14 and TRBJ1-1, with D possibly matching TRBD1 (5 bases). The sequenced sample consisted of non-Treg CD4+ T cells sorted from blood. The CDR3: CASSQGGTAEAFF. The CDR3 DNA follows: TGTGCCAGCAGCCAAGGAGGGACCGCTGAAGCTTTCTTT.